A selection of T cell receptor beta chains follows, all from one sample in a study of read filtering for tumor transcriptome and immune sequencing. A single record per CDR3 protein comes from TCRdb applying MiXCR to the reads. This table has approximately 90,000 distinct CDR3 sequences, 20% to 25% appearing once. Sequenced: a population of CD138-negative cells sorted from bone marrow. The receptors were gathered from a donor aged 40 or over with multiple myeloma. CDR3s include the opening cysteine and the closing phenylalanine or tryptophan. Fields, in order: J gene, clone size, V gene, D gene, CDR3 protein, CDR3 DNA. A D gene is named only where the DNA matches it firmly. Part of the rows lack a size; the others show once, few, many or a class for expanded clones.

TRBJ2-5,-,TRBV9,-,CASSVGLRDRGGETQYF,TGTGCCAGCAGCGTAGGCCTCCGCGACCGAGGTGGGGAGACCCAGTACTTC
TRBJ1-5,many,TRBV20-1,-,CSARFTASDLQHF,TGCAGTGCTAGATTTACGGCCAGCGACCTACAGCATTTT
TRBJ1-5,-,TRBV2,-,CASRATGTPNQPQHF,TGTGCCAGCAGGGCCACCGGGACACCGAATCAGCCCCAGCATTTT
TRBJ2-3,many,TRBV7-9,TRBD2,CASSPPAGGPGDTQYF,TGTGCCAGCAGCCCCCCAGCGGGGGGGCCGGGAGATACGCAGTATTTT
TRBJ2-7,-,TRBV21-1,-,CVSSKGSLALCWEQYF,TGTGTCAGCAGCAAAGGCAGCCTAGCTCTGTGCTGGGAGCAGTACTTC
TRBJ2-2,many,TRBV28,TRBD1,CASSSAAGGRGELFF,TGTGCCAGCAGTTCGGCGGCAGGGGGCCGTGGGGAGCTGTTTTTT
TRBJ2-1,many,TRBV10-3,-,CAISEEGGSSYNEQFF,TGTGCCATCAGTGAGGAGGGCGGAAGCTCCTACAATGAGCAGTTCTTC
TRBJ2-5,-,TRBV11-2,-,CASSGRARPGETQYF,TGTGCCAGCAGCGGGCGGGCTCGACCTGGAGAGACCCAGTACTTC
TRBJ2-1,medium-sized,TRBV11-2,TRBD2,CASSLDPRTSVFF,TGTGCCAGCAGCTTAGATCCGAGGACTAGCGTTTTCTTC
TRBJ1-2,-,TRBV6-6,TRBD1,CASRFGQGENYGYTF,TGTGCCAGCAGGTTTGGACAGGGGGAAAACTATGGCTACACCTTC
TRBJ2-3,many,TRBV11-2,-,CASSLGDGGDTQYF,TGTGCCAGCAGCTTAGGTGATGGTGGGGATACGCAGTATTTT
TRBJ1-5,few,TRBV7-2,TRBD1,CASSSGTGVGQPQHF,TGTGCCAGCAGCTCCGGGACAGGGGTAGGGCAGCCCCAGCATTTT
TRBJ2-5,many,TRBV15,-,CATSRDQETQYF,TGTGCCACCAGCAGAGATCAAGAGACCCAGTACTTC
TRBJ2-1,many,TRBV6-5,TRBD2,CASRSRGGRSDEQFF,TGTGCCAGCAGATCCCGGGGGGGCCGTAGCGATGAGCAGTTCTTC
TRBJ1-1,many,TRBV29-1,-,CSVEVLGADTEAFF,TGCAGCGTTGAAGTTCTCGGGGCGGACACTGAAGCTTTCTTT
TRBJ1-4,many,TRBV7-8,-,CASSSPVGTNEKLFF,TGTGCCAGCAGCTCCCCAGTTGGAACTAATGAAAAACTGTTTTTT
TRBJ1-5,few,TRBV28,-,CASSFQGQRNQPKHF,TGTGCCAGCAGTTTTCAGGGGCAGCGCAATCAGCCCAAGCATTTT
TRBJ2-1,many,TRBV7-2,-,CASSLLVGASF,TGTGCCAGCAGCTTATTGGTCGGCGCGTCGTTC
TRBJ1-1,many,TRBV27,-,CASSFHLGRAFF,TGTGCCAGCAGTTTCCACCTCGGTAGGGCTTTCTTT
TRBJ2-5,-,TRBV5-1,-,CASSRVGVSGETQYF,TGCGCCAGCAGCCGCGTCGGGGTGTCGGGAGAGACCCAGTACTTC
TRBJ2-1,-,TRBV2,-,CASRELAGRAYNEQFF,TGTGCCAGCAGGGAGTTGGCGGGAAGGGCCTACAATGAGCAGTTCTTC
TRBJ1-1,-,TRBV28,TRBD1,CASIFTGGTEAFF,TGTGCCAGCATCTTTACAGGGGGAACTGAAGCTTTCTTT
TRBJ2-5,many,TRBV7-2,TRBD2,CASSLAGRQETQYF,TGTGCCAGCAGCCTAGCGGGACGCCAAGAGACCCAGTACTTC
TRBJ2-3,-,TRBV5-1,-,CASSLKSSDTQYF,TGCGCCAGCAGCTTGAAAAGTTCAGATACGCAGTATTTT
TRBJ2-3,many,TRBV2,-,CASSRTDTQYF,TGTGCCAGCAGTCGCACAGATACGCAGTATTTT
TRBJ2-1,few,TRBV4-1,-,CASSPPQGNEQFF,TGCGCCAGCAGCCCACCCCAGGGAAATGAGCAGTTCTTC
TRBJ2-1,many,TRBV18,-,CASSPQGQHEQFF,TGTGCCAGCTCACCCCAGGGCCAACATGAGCAGTTCTTC
TRBJ2-5,-,TRBV27,TRBD2,CASSLGGELETQYF,TGTGCCAGCAGTTTGGGGGGGGAGCTCGAGACCCAGTACTTC
TRBJ2-5,many,TRBV2,-,CASSAGTASTAQYF,TGTGCCAGCAGTGCGGGGACCGCCTCAACGGCCCAGTACTTC
TRBJ1-5,once,TRBV2,-,CASSEGRVTQPQPF,TGTGCCAGCAGTGAGGGCAGGGTGACACAGCCCCAGCCTTTT
TRBJ1-1,many,TRBV6-5,-,CASSYSGGYTEAFF,TGTGCCAGCAGTTACTCCGGGGGATACACTGAAGCTTTCTTT
TRBJ1-1,-,TRBV29-1,TRBD1,CSVRQGPNTEAFF,TGCAGCGTCCGACAGGGACCGAACACTGAAGCTTTCTTT
TRBJ1-4,-,TRBV5-6,-,CASSPTPTNEKLFF,TGTGCCAGCAGCCCCACACCAACTAATGAAAAACTGTTTTTT
TRBJ1-2,many,TRBV29-1,TRBD1,CSVSPGGYGYTF,TGCAGCGTTTCCCCAGGGGGCTATGGCTACACCTTC
TRBJ2-7,few,TRBV11-2,TRBD1,CASRPIARTGSYEQYF,TGTGCCAGCAGGCCCATCGCCAGGACAGGATCGTACGAGCAGTACTTC
TRBJ2-5,-,TRBV5-1,-,CASSLGPSRRETQYF,TGCGCCAGCAGCTTGGGGCCTAGCCGGAGGGAGACCCAGTACTTC
TRBJ2-7,many,TRBV5-1,-,CASSRDPSTYYEQYF,TGCGCCAGCAGCCGCGACCCCTCGACGTACTACGAGCAGTACTTC
TRBJ1-3,-,TRBV5-1,-,CASKSQPSGNTIYF,TGCGCCAGCAAATCCCAACCCTCTGGAAACACCATATATTTT
TRBJ1-3,few,TRBV20-1,-,CSASIGGNTIYF,TGCAGTGCTAGTATCGGGGGAAACACCATATATTTT
TRBJ2-7,few,TRBV5-1,-,CASSSIISTEQYF,TGCGCCAGCAGCTCCATAATATCAACCGAGCAGTACTTC
TRBJ2-1,-,TRBV11-2,-,CANSLVRGSNEQFF,TGCGCCAACAGCTTAGTAAGGGGCAGCAATGAGCAGTTCTTC
TRBJ2-5,-,TRBV7-2,-,CASSFSQGRETQYF,TGTGCCAGCAGCTTCTCCCAGGGCCGAGAGACCCAGTACTTC
TRBJ1-6,many,TRBV4-2,-,CASSQELGGSPLHF,TGTGCCAGCAGCCAAGAGCTTGGGGGGTCACCCCTCCACTTT
TRBJ2-7,few,TRBV9,-,CASSVAPPGQGHYEQYF,TGTGCCAGCAGCGTAGCCCCCCCGGGACAAGGACATTACGAGCAGTACTTC
TRBJ1-5,-,TRBV4-1,-,CACSLGKGPNQPQHF,TGCGCCTGCAGCCTTGGAAAGGGGCCAAATCAGCCCCAGCATTTT
TRBJ1-2,few,TRBV7-2,-,CASSLVPLNYGYTF,TGTGCCAGCAGCTTAGTTCCTTTAAACTATGGCTACACCTTC
TRBJ2-1,many,TRBV29-1,-,CSARDTSSYNEQFF,TGCAGCGCTCGGGACACCAGCTCCTACAATGAGCAGTTCTTC